In this sample, the clone carrying this T cell receptor beta chain turned up once. The repertoire was sequenced with immunoSEQ multiplex PCR; TCRdb's copy has only in-frame clones and lacks some. This sample has 40,000 to 55,000 clones, with around 80% found just once. This sample stems from a study of PD-1 blockade in classical Hodgkin lymphoma. Time point indicated: cycle 4 day 1 (C4D1), after less than 7 weeks of nivolumab. Exposure to brentuximab vedotin varied, and each patient had relapsed following autologous stem cell transplantation. The CDR3 has 14 residues. Trimming shortened V by 2 bases and J by 5 bases, and 11 bases separated the two germline ends. CDR1 and CDR2 from the germline V gene are SGHKS and YYEKEE (reference sequence).

Sequences were derived from peripheral blood mononuclear cells (PBMCs), sampled before the fourth cycle of nivolumab. The receptor was derived from a human donor with classical Hodgkin lymphoma. The chain is built from TRBV5-5 and TRBJ1-5; D perhaps matches TRBD1 (5 bases). The CDR3 loop is CASSFGGGDQPQHF. The CDR3 DNA follows: TGTGCCAGCAGCTTCGGCGGGGGGGATCAGCCCCAGCATTTT.